Shown below are 30 T cell receptor beta chains from a single sample sequenced in a study of T cells in Graves' hyperthyroidism and ophthalmopathy. Researchers amplified the TCR beta CDR3 regions from RNA transcripts. HTBI primers were employed in a first-round RT-PCR of the TCR CDR3. Each CDR3 protein gets one entry after TCRdb re-called the multiplex PCR reads with MiXCR. The sample shows 560,000 or so distinct CDR3 sequences, approximately 20% of them seen only once. Sequencing input: blood. Receptors were obtained from a man in his forties with Graves' ophthalmopathy.

The chain has TRBV7-9 and TRBJ1-4; a possible D gene is TRBD1 (5 bases). Germline CDR1 is SEHNR and CDR2 is FQNEAQ (reference sequence). CDR3 length: 16 amino acids. Trimming removed 5 bases from V and 5 bases from J, with 18 bases in between. The CDR3: CASSPDIRAGNEKLFF. CDR3 nucleotides: TGTGCCAGCAGCCCAGACATCAGGGCGGGGAATGAAAAACTGTTTTTT.

A word on this clonotype: With a much larger clone just one base away, this may be a read error. J is TRBJ2-1 and V is TRBV7-9; tentatively, D is TRBD2 (6 bases). V lost 1 base to trimming and J lost 9 bases, with 7 bases between them. CDR1 is SEHNR and CDR2 is FQNEAQ in the germline V gene (reference sequence). The CDR3 is 12 amino acids. CDR3 in amino acids: CASSLDGGEQFF. The DNA for the CDR3 is TGTGCCAGCAGCTTAGACGGGGGTGAGCAGTTCTTC.

There are a few counts of this clonotype. The CDR3 sequence: CSAILAGGGTQYF. In DNA form, the CDR3 reads TGCAGTGCAATACTAGCGGGGGGCGGGACGCAGTATTTT. The chain uses TRBV20-1 and TRBJ2-3, with TRBD2 identical over 12 bases. The V gene's germline CDR1 is DFQATT and CDR2 SNEGSKA (reference sequence). V lost 6 bases and J lost 9; bases outside the gene matches: 7. The CDR3 length is 13 residues.

This clonotype was detected a few times. The CDR3 DNA sequence: TGCAGTGCTAGAGCGAGCGGGACAAACACCGGGGAGCTGTTTTTT. Its protein product is CSARASGTNTGELFF. The chain links TRBV20-1 to TRBJ2-2, with D possibly being TRBD2 (7 bases). With 1 base removed from V and 2 bases from J, the gap between germline ends came to 11 bases. The CDR3 extends over 15 amino acids. CDR1 is DFQATT, CDR2 SNEGSKA, per germline (reference sequence).

This clonotype showed up just a few times. The chain carries TRBV9 and TRBJ2-3, with 12 bases matching TRBD2. The trim removed 0 bases at V and 6 bases at J, leaving 8 bases unmatched. The germline V gene has CDR1 SGDLS and CDR2 YYNGEE. CDR3 length equals 17 residues. CDR3 residues: CASSVDLAGGALDTQYF. The CDR3 nucleotides read TGTGCCAGCAGCGTAGATCTAGCGGGGGGGGCTCTGGATACGCAGTATTTT.

This clonotype was recorded many times. V is TRBV2 and J is TRBJ2-3, with 8 positions matching TRBD2. The J segment lost 5 bases and the V segment lost 4 bases, leaving 5 bases of the junction unmatched. The length of the CDR3 is 14 residues. CDR1 is SNHLY, CDR2 FYNNEI, per germline. The CDR3 nucleotides read TGTGCCAGCAGTGGGAGCGGGAGTCTAGATACGCAGTATTTT. Translated: CASSGSGSLDTQYF.

The chain has TRBV5-1 and TRBJ1-1; weak D call: TRBD1 (5 bases). The CDR3 covers 16 residues. Germline lookup yields CDR1 SGHRS and CDR2 YFSETQ. Trimming took off 0 bases at V and 3 bases at J, with 15 bases between the two ends. The CDR3 protein is CASSLVLGERDTEAFF. Here the CDR3 DNA reads TGCGCCAGCAGCTTGGTCCTGGGGGAGAGGGACACTGAAGCTTTCTTT.

The V call is TRBV6-1, the J call TRBJ2-5; perhaps TRBD1 as D (5 bases). The germline V gene encodes CDR1 MNHNS and CDR2 SASEGT. V lost 6 bases to trimming and J lost 1 base, with 15 bases between them. This CDR3 comprises 15 residues. CDR3 residues: CASRIQGTPQETQYF. The CDR3, as DNA: TGTGCCAGCAGGATCCAGGGAACCCCCCAAGAGACCCAGTACTTC.

The chain is built from TRBV6-5 and TRBJ2-5, with 7 nucleotides matching TRBD2. There are 16 residues in the CDR3. Germline loops: CDR1 MNHEY, CDR2 SVGAGI. The V segment lost 2 bases and the J segment 0 bases; nucleotides outside the gene matches: 6. This CDR3 reads CASSYPPGLNQETQYF. CDR3 bases: TGTGCCAGCAGTTACCCTCCGGGACTAAACCAAGAGACCCAGTACTTC.

This clonotype was seen repeatedly, ten times or more. The V and J genes are TRBV12-3 or TRBV12-4 and TRBJ1-2; tentative D call: TRBD1 (6 bases). The CDR3 loop spans 14 amino acids. Deletions cut 3 bases from V and 6 bases from J, with 14 bases between. For the CDR3, the DNA is TGTGCCAGCAGTTTCTTGGGGGGCGCGGATGGCTACACCTTC. Translated: CASSFLGGADGYTF.

In its sample, this clonotype was seen a few times. The chain couples TRBV18 to TRBJ1-4; D is perhaps TRBD1 (6 bases). The V end lost 2 bases, the J end lost 4 bases, and 11 bases lay between the germline ends. This CDR3 has 15 residues. Germline CDR1 reads KGHSH; CDR2 reads LQKENI. In DNA form, the CDR3 reads TGTGCCAGCTCACCATGGGGGGCTGGTAATGAAAAACTGTTTTTT. It codes for CASSPWGAGNEKLFF.

Only a few counts were recorded for this clonotype. The chain recombines TRBV19 with TRBJ1-4; 9 bases fit TRBD1. J lost 2 bases, V lost 3 bases, and 4 bases had no gene match. Germline CDR1 and CDR2: LNHDA and SQIVND (reference sequence). The CDR3 runs to 16 residues. For the CDR3, the DNA is TGTGCCAGTAGTATCCCTACAGGGGGCACTAATGAAAAACTGTTTTTT. It specifies CASSIPTGGTNEKLFF.

This clonotype was seen a few times. The chain combines TRBV4-1 with TRBJ2-3, with D tentatively TRBD2 (6 bases). Germline V gene sequence: CDR1 MGHRA, CDR2 YSYEKL. This CDR3 contains 14 residues. The V and J ends lost 4 bases and 6 bases respectively, with 14 bases between them. CDR3 sequence: CASSRDAGRDTQYF. Here the CDR3 DNA reads TGCGCCAGCAGCCGAGACGCGGGGCGCGATACGCAGTATTTT.

This chain connects TRBV2 to TRBJ2-5, with TRBD2 identical over 7 bases. The V gene's germline CDR1 is SNHLY and CDR2 FYNNEI. Unmatched junction bases numbered 5, after V lost 6 bases and J lost 1 base. The CDR3 covers 14 residues. CDR3 sequence reads: CASRPPSGQETQYF. CDR3 coding DNA: TGTGCCAGCAGACCCCCTAGCGGCCAAGAGACCCAGTACTTC. Looking up the rest from reference TRBV2 and TRBJ2-5 gives the full variable domain: EPEVTQTPSHQVTQMGQEVILRCVPISNHLYFYWYRQILGQKVEFLVSFYNNEISEKSEIFDDQFSVERPDGSNFTLKIRSTKLEDSAMYFCASRPPSGQETQYFGPGTRLLVL.

This clonotype was observed many times. The chain has TRBV2 and TRBJ2-1; D uncertain. Trimming left V 6 bases short and J 2 bases short, with 14 bases between. This CDR3 region has 15 residues. Germline V gene sequence: CDR1 SNHLY, CDR2 FYNNEI. This CDR3 reads CASSLVVSPYNEQFF. For the CDR3, the DNA is TGTGCCAGCAGCTTGGTAGTGTCACCCTACAATGAGCAGTTCTTC. Combining the CDR3 with reference TRBV2 and TRBJ2-1 gives the whole variable domain EPEVTQTPSHQVTQMGQEVILRCVPISNHLYFYWYRQILGQKVEFLVSFYNNEISEKSEIFDDQFSVERPDGSNFTLKIRSTKLEDSAMYFCASSLVVSPYNEQFFGPGTRLTVL.

The chain is built from TRBV20-1 and TRBJ1-6; D is unclear. This CDR3 spans 13 amino acids. CDR1 is DFQATT, CDR2 SNEGSKA, per germline (reference sequence). V was clipped by 0 bases and J by 9 bases, with 9 bases between them. The CDR3 region has the DNA TGCAGTGCTAGAGATCAGCTGGGTTCACCCCTCCACTTT. This encodes CSARDQLGSPLHF.

The gene calls are TRBV11-1 and TRBJ2-4; TRBD2 matches at 7 bases. Germline V gene sequence: CDR1 SGHAT, CDR2 FQDESV (reference sequence). Germline trimming cut 5 bases from V and 2 bases from J; bases unmatched to any gene: 12. The CDR3 runs 17 residues. CDR3 sequence reads: CASSQVGTGGSKNIQYF. The CDR3 DNA is TGTGCCAGCAGCCAAGTAGGGACGGGAGGATCCAAAAACATTCAGTACTTC.

This clonotype has a count of ten or more. The chain couples TRBV11-2 to TRBJ2-7; 8 bases match TRBD1. V trimming: 3 bases; J trimming: 3 bases; junction bases outside the gene matches: 1. Per the germline V gene, CDR1 is SGHAT and CDR2 is FQNNGV. The CDR3 is made up of 13 amino acids. As DNA, the CDR3 is TGTGCCAGCAGCTTGGACAGGGACTACGAGCAGTACTTC. This encodes CASSLDRDYEQYF.

This clonotype showed up just a few times. V and J are TRBV19 and TRBJ2-1; D is undetermined. From germline, CDR1 is LNHDA and CDR2 SQIVND (reference sequence). V was shortened by 4 bases and J by 9 bases, with 16 bases between the two germline ends. The CDR3 has 14 residues. CDR3 DNA sequence: TGTGCCAGTAGTAGTTCGATCACGGGCCGTGAGCAGTTCTTC. Residues: CASSSSITGREQFF.

This chain connects TRBV9 to TRBJ2-3; 7 nucleotides align to TRBD2. Trimming cost V 4 bases and J 1 base; bases outside gene matches: 6. Per germline, CDR1 SGDLS and CDR2 YYNGEE. The length of the CDR3 is 15 residues. CDR3 nucleotides: TGTGCCAGCAGCCTAAGCGGGACTGGCACAGATACGCAGTATTTT. Its protein product is CASSLSGTGTDTQYF.

This clonotype was counted between two and nine times. The chain employs TRBV6-1 and TRBJ1-4; TRBD1 aligns across 7 bases. The ends lost 6 bases at V and 10 bases at J; junction bases unmatched: 14. Germline V lookup: CDR1 MNHNS, CDR2 SASEGT. The CDR3 extends over 15 amino acids. As DNA, the CDR3 is TGTGCCAGCAGCCCCGGACAGGAGGCCCCCGCAAAACTGTTTTTT. Translated, it gives CASSPGQEAPAKLFF.

The V call is TRBV12-3 or TRBV12-4, the J call TRBJ2-7; possibly TRBD2 for D (5 bases). The CDR3 contains 15 residues. Trimming pared 1 base from V and 6 bases from J, leaving 16 bases between. The CDR3 coding sequence is TGTGCCAGCAGTTTAGGGGAGCAAGGGTTGGGCGAGCAGTACTTC. Its translation: CASSLGEQGLGEQYF.

In its sample, this clonotype was seen a few times. The J gene is TRBJ2-3, the V gene TRBV5-1; possibly TRBD2 for D (6 bases). Trimming removed 5 bases from V and 2 bases from J, with 9 bases in between. The CDR3 is 13 amino acids. Germline V gene lookup returns CDR1 SGHRS and CDR2 YFSETQ. The CDR3 nucleotides are TGCGCCAGCAGGGAGCGGGTCACAGATACGCAGTATTTT. As protein: CASRERVTDTQYF.

The rearrangement joins TRBV30 to TRBJ2-1, with 14 nucleotides matching TRBD2. The V gene's germline CDR1 is GTSNPN and CDR2 SVGIG (reference sequence). Germline trimming cut 1 base from V and 10 bases from J; bases unmatched to any gene: 6. The CDR3 contains 15 residues. Written as DNA, the CDR3 is TGTGCCTGGAGTGAGACTAGCGGGAGGGCTAGGGAGCAGTTCTTC. It codes for CAWSETSGRAREQFF.

DNA of the CDR3: TGTGCCAGCAGCGCGGACAGATATTCGGACTATGGCTACACCTTC. Translating gives CASSADRYSDYGYTF. The chain employs TRBV9 and TRBJ1-2, with D perhaps TRBD1 (6 bases). The V and J ends lost 3 bases and 3 bases respectively, with 15 bases between them. This CDR3 is built from 15 residues. Germline-derived CDR1 and CDR2 are SGDLS and YYNGEE.

This clonotype was seen a handful of times. This rearrangement joins TRBV20-1 to TRBJ2-1, with 7 bases fitting TRBD1. The CDR3 is 14 amino acids. V dropped 6 bases and J dropped 4; count of bases not matched to a gene: 9. Per germline, CDR1 DFQATT and CDR2 SNEGSKA (reference sequence). The CDR3 nucleotides are TGCAGTGCACACGGGACAGTCGCATACAATGAGCAGTTCTTC. It yields the protein CSAHGTVAYNEQFF.

Regarding this clonotype: A read error may explain this, as a much larger clone is one base away. The chain uses TRBV2 and TRBJ1-1; D remains unclear. Germline values: CDR1 SNHLY, CDR2 FYNNEI. This CDR3 region has 16 residues. The germline V and J ends were trimmed by 2 bases and 0 bases, with 13 bases remaining between them. CDR3 amino acids: CASSEWGGEVNTEAFF. Written as DNA, the CDR3 is TGTGCCAGCAGTGAATGGGGAGGTGAGGTGAACACTGAAGCTTTCTTT.

This clonotype has a count of ten or more. V gene TRBV6-2 or TRBV6-3 combines with J gene TRBJ2-2; 9 nucleotides agree with TRBD2. Germline CDR1 reads MNHEY; CDR2 reads SVGEGT. The CDR3 is 17 amino acids. V trimming: 7 bases; J trimming: 6 bases; junction bases outside the gene matches: 15. CDR3: CASNPGVAGVRSGELFF. CDR3 sequence (DNA): TGTGCCAGCAACCCTGGAGTAGCGGGAGTTAGGTCCGGGGAGCTGTTTTTT.

The chain is built from TRBV6-1 and TRBJ2-3, with D possibly matching TRBD1 (5 bases). Germline assignment: CDR1 MNHNS and CDR2 SASEGT. The CDR3 loop spans 16 amino acids. The V end was cut by 5 bases, the J end by 1 base, with 16 bases between. The CDR3 DNA follows: TGTGCCAGCAGTCCACGAAGGGAAGGGGGCACAGATACGCAGTATTTT. Translated: CASSPRREGGTDTQYF.

Comments on this clonotype: Since a much larger clone is just one base distant, this may be a read error. The chain is built from TRBV7-2 and TRBJ2-4, with no clear D. Trimming stripped 5 bases from V and 9 bases from J, with 17 bases between. Germline CDR1 and CDR2: SGHTA and FQGNSA. The CDR3 loop spans 14 amino acids. The chain's CDR3 is CASSGNKYGAIQYF. The CDR3 DNA reads as TGTGCCAGCAGCGGCAATAAATACGGAGCCATTCAGTACTTC.